This T cell receptor (beta chain) came from a study of cytomegalovirus exposure and HLA in healthy donors. Findings and limits, study-wide: Most subjects' HLA-A and HLA-B alleles were reportedly predicted from TCR beta sequences. It was reportedly the case that the classifier diagnosed cytomegalovirus status with high specificity and sensitivity.

Regarding this clone: Its matching antigen is unknown.

60 Vbeta and 13 Jbeta primers were used in PCR. The repertoire was sequenced with immunoSEQ multiplex PCR; TCRdb's copy has only in-frame clones and lacks some. The sample lists tens of thousands of clones; around 77% were seen once. There are 11 residues in the CDR3. Germline V gives CDR1 DFQATT, CDR2 SNEGSKA (reference sequence). Trimming took off 5 bases at V and 11 bases at J, with 10 bases between the two ends. Sequencing input: PBMCs. The chain is built from TRBV20-1 and TRBJ1-6, with no clear D. This receptor was obtained from a man aged 25 to 40 in good health and CMV-seronegative. CDR3: CSAPSQAPLHF. Written as DNA, the CDR3 is TGCAGTGCTCCATCCCAGGCACCCCTCCACTTT.